A single sample gave rise to the 30 T cell receptor beta chains below, sequenced in a study of shared clonotypes between healthy human individuals. The table came from immunoSEQ multiplex PCR; TCRdb's copy has only in-frame clones and leaves some out. The sample has hundreds of thousands of clones; about 76% are singletons. The sample was PBMCs. These receptors were taken from a woman between 40 and 50 years old in good health. Some clones in this sample may be carry-over from other donors' samples.

The table lists this clone with a few counts. This chain's CDR3 is CASSPTSGSLSYEQYF. CDR3 nucleotides: TGCGCCAGCAGCCCGACTAGCGGGAGTTTGTCCTACGAGCAGTACTTC. The chain employs TRBV5-1 and TRBJ2-7; 12 bases match TRBD2. The germline gives CDR1 SGHRS, CDR2 YFSETQ. After removal of 4 bases from V and 1 base from J, the junction contained 6 bases not matched to a gene. The CDR3 runs 16 residues. Combining the CDR3 with reference TRBV5-1 and TRBJ2-7 gives the whole variable domain KAGVTQTPRYLIKTRGQQVTLSCSPISGHRSVSWYQQTPGQGLQFLFEYFSETQRNKGNFPGRFSGRQFSNSRSEMNVSTLELGDSALYLCASSPTSGSLSYEQYFGPGTRLTVT.

The genes are TRBV4-1 and TRBJ2-3, with D possibly TRBD1 on 5 matching bases. CDR3 size: 16 residues. V dropped 6 bases and J dropped 0 bases, with 16 bases sitting between them. Germline V gene data show CDR1 as MGHRA and CDR2 as YSYEKL. This CDR3 reads CASRPIGVISTDTQYF. The CDR3 nucleotides are TGCGCCAGCAGGCCTATAGGGGTTATCAGCACAGATACGCAGTATTTT.

V and J are TRBV29-1 and TRBJ2-7; 8 bases are shared with TRBD1. Germline trimming cut 5 bases from V and 0 bases from J; bases unmatched to any gene: 3. This CDR3 region has 13 residues. The V gene's germline CDR1 is SQVTM and CDR2 ANQGSEA. CDR3 coding DNA: TGCAGCGTTTGGACAGGGCCCTCCTACGAGCAGTACTTC. Protein product: CSVWTGPSYEQYF.

The V and J genes are TRBV28 and TRBJ2-7; 9 bases are shared with TRBD2. Germline V CDR1 and CDR2: MDHEN, SYDVKM. V lost 4 bases and J lost 3; bases outside the gene matches: 1. This CDR3 spans 13 amino acids. CDR3 loop: CASSWTSVYEQYF. In DNA form, the CDR3 reads TGTGCCAGCAGTTGGACTAGCGTCTACGAGCAGTACTTC.

V is TRBV19 and J is TRBJ2-7; 9 nucleotides match TRBD1. Unmatched junction bases numbered 10, after V lost 5 bases and J lost 5 bases. CDR1 and CDR2 from the germline V gene are LNHDA and SQIVND (reference sequence). The CDR3 runs 15 residues. CDR3 sequence: CASSETGTGNNEQYF. The CDR3 DNA reads TGTGCCAGTAGTGAGACCGGGACAGGGAACAACGAGCAGTACTTC. Using reference TRBV19 and TRBJ2-7 for the parts outside the CDR3, the full variable domain is DGGITQSPKYLFRKEGQNVTLSCEQNLNHDAMYWYRQDPGQGLRLIYYSQIVNDFQKGDIAEGYSVSREKKESFPLTVTSAQKNPTAFYLCASSETGTGNNEQYFGPGTRLTVT.

The chain joins TRBV15 to TRBJ2-1; 10 bases line up with TRBD2. The CDR3 consists of 15 residues. CDR1 LNHNV and CDR2 YYDKDF come from the germline V gene (reference sequence). V was pared by 5 bases and J by 5 bases, with 6 bases of the junction left unmatched. The CDR3 nucleotides are TGTGCCACCAGCCCGGGACTAGCGTCCGACAATGAGCAGTTCTTC. Its protein is CATSPGLASDNEQFF.

The rearrangement uses TRBV4-1 and TRBJ1-1; D may be TRBD1 (5 bases). The CDR3 consists of 13 residues. Trimming removed 5 bases from V and 12 bases from J, with 19 bases in between. Germline CDR1 reads MGHRA; CDR2 reads YSYEKL. CDR3 sequence: CASSGTPHRAPFF. The CDR3 coding sequence is TGCGCCAGCAGCGGGACCCCCCATCGGGCCCCTTTCTTT.

The rearrangement links TRBV29-1 to TRBJ2-7, with D possibly TRBD2 on 6 matching bases. V shed 5 bases and J shed 5 bases, with 13 bases lying between them. This CDR3 has 12 residues. The germline gives CDR1 SQVTM, CDR2 ANQGSEA. The DNA of the CDR3 is TGCAGCGTTCGTCAGGGAGGCCACGAGCAGTACTTC. Its translation: CSVRQGGHEQYF.

This clone occurred once. The chain joins TRBV7-3 to TRBJ2-7, with unresolved D. This CDR3 comprises 13 residues. The germline V gene encodes CDR1 SGHTA and CDR2 FQGTGA. The V end lost 4 bases, the J end lost 2 bases, and 9 bases lay between the germline ends. The DNA for the CDR3 is TGTGCCAGCAGCTCCCGAGGACCCTACGAGCAGTACTTC. Protein sequence: CASSSRGPYEQYF.

This clone was observed a few times. The same CDR3 arises from other DNA sequences in this sample as well. The chain combines TRBV9 with TRBJ2-1; tentatively, D is TRBD1 or TRBD2 (5 bases each). V lost 1 base to trimming and J lost 3 bases, with 11 bases between them. This CDR3 region has 15 residues. Germline V lookup: CDR1 SGDLS, CDR2 YYNGEE. The CDR3: CASSVSGTRYNEQFF. The DNA of the CDR3 is TGTGCCAGCAGCGTAAGTGGGACGCGCTACAATGAGCAGTTCTTC.

J is TRBJ1-5 and V is TRBV2; 7 nucleotides agree with TRBD1. Unmatched junction bases numbered 8, after V lost 9 bases and J lost 6 bases. The germline CDR1 and CDR2 sequences are SNHLY and FYNNEI. This CDR3 spans 13 amino acids. In nucleotides, the CDR3 is TGTGCCAGTAGAGACAGGGAGGGTCAGCCCCAGCATTTT. Its protein is CASRDREGQPQHF.

The chain links TRBV7-2 to TRBJ2-1; D not certain. Trimming stripped 3 bases from V and 9 bases from J, with 3 bases between. Germline CDR1 and CDR2: SGHTA and FQGNSA. The CDR3 has 10 residues. The CDR3 nucleotides are TGTGCCAGCAGCTTGGTTGAGCAGTTCTTC. Translated, it gives CASSLVEQFF.

V gene TRBV10-1 combines with J gene TRBJ2-6, with 8 bases aligning to TRBD1. The CDR3 loop spans 16 amino acids. After removal of 6 bases from V and 0 bases from J, the junction contained 4 bases not matched to a gene. CDR1 is WNHNN and CDR2 is SYGVQD in the germline V gene (reference sequence). The CDR3 spells CASSGQGCSGANVLTF. CDR3 nucleotide sequence: TGCGCCAGCAGCGGACAGGGCTGCTCTGGGGCCAACGTCCTGACTTTC.

This chain connects TRBV9 to TRBJ2-6; 12 nucleotides align to TRBD1. V trimming: 3 bases; J trimming: 2 bases; junction bases outside the gene matches: 9. The germline V gene has CDR1 SGDLS and CDR2 YYNGEE. CDR3 length equals 19 residues. The CDR3 loop reads CASSERRDRGRAGANVLTF. For the CDR3, the DNA is TGTGCCAGCAGCGAGAGAAGGGACAGGGGGCGGGCTGGGGCCAACGTCCTGACTTTC.

This chain joins TRBV7-2 and TRBJ2-1, with D possibly being TRBD1 or TRBD2 (5 bases each). The CDR3 loop spans 16 amino acids. Trimming removed 3 bases at V and 0 bases at J, with 12 bases between. CDR1 is SGHTA and CDR2 is FQGNSA in the germline V gene. CDR3 in amino acids: CASSLDGTTSYNEQFF. The CDR3 nucleotides read TGTGCCAGCAGCTTGGACGGGACCACCTCCTACAATGAGCAGTTCTTC.

CDR3 sequence: CASSYGGQETEAFF. CDR3 sequence (DNA): TGTGCCAGCAGTTATGGGGGGCAGGAGACTGAAGCTTTCTTT. The chain combines TRBV6-5 with TRBJ1-1, with D possibly being TRBD1 (6 bases). Germline V lookup: CDR1 MNHEY, CDR2 SVGAGI. The V gene lost 3 bases and the J gene lost 5 bases, with 13 bases spanning the gap. This CDR3 contains 14 residues.

This chain links TRBV30 with TRBJ2-5, with a possible D match to TRBD2 (6 bases). The J call is in doubt because the DNA end fits TRBJ2-7 better. The CDR3 covers 14 residues. Germline-derived CDR1 and CDR2 are GTSNPN and SVGIG (reference sequence). The DNA for the CDR3 is TGTGCCTGGAGTCGGGGACTCGCTTCCTACGAGCAGTACTTC. Protein: CAWSRGLASYEQYF.

V usage is TRBV28 and J usage is TRBJ1-5; D may be TRBD1 (5 bases). V was trimmed by 4 bases and J by 1 base, leaving 20 bases between them. CDR3 length: 18 residues. CDR1 is MDHEN, CDR2 SYDVKM, per germline. The CDR3 bases are TGTGCCAGCAGTTCCTCGCGCGCCCGGGGGGGGAGCAATCAGCCCCAGCATTTT. Amino acid sequence: CASSSSRARGGSNQPQHF.

The V and J genes are TRBV29-1 and TRBJ2-7; 8 nucleotides match TRBD2. Looked up from germline, CDR1 is SQVTM and CDR2 is ANQGSEA. Losses at the gene ends were 3 bases for V and 6 bases for J; bases not matched to a gene: 10. This CDR3 is 14 amino acids long. The CDR3 loop reads CSVDASGSSLEQYF. Written as DNA, the CDR3 is TGCAGCGTTGATGCAAGCGGGAGTTCACTCGAGCAGTACTTC.

The chain is built from TRBV7-9 and TRBJ2-2; D might be TRBD2 (7 bases). This CDR3 is 16 amino acids long. Germline CDR1 reads SEHNR; CDR2 reads FQNEAQ (reference sequence). The V end was cut by 5 bases, the J end by 4 bases, with 17 bases between. The CDR3 loop is CASSPAGHDLTGELFF. Here the CDR3 DNA reads TGTGCCAGCAGCCCAGCGGGACACGATCTCACCGGGGAGCTGTTTTTT.

This clone was seen once. The chain couples TRBV11-2 to TRBJ2-1, with no clear D. V lost 5 bases and J lost 4, with 9 bases in between. Germline CDR1 and CDR2: SGHAT and FQNNGV. This CDR3 is built from 13 residues. This CDR3 reads CASSPRLYNEQFF. CDR3 nucleotide sequence: TGTGCCAGCAGCCCCCGACTTTACAATGAGCAGTTCTTC.

The chain employs TRBV6-6 and TRBJ2-5; no clear D gene. The ends were cut back, 5 bases at V and 1 base at J, with 11 bases in the middle. CDR1 is MNHNY, CDR2 SVGAGI, per germline (reference sequence). This CDR3 has 14 residues. This chain's CDR3 is CASSPQQIQETQYF. The CDR3 DNA follows: TGTGCCAGCAGTCCACAACAGATCCAAGAGACCCAGTACTTC.

The count of this clone is one. A much larger clonotype is one base distant, so this may be a read error. Other nucleotide sequences from this sample produce the same CDR3. The gene calls are TRBV28 and TRBJ2-7, with TRBD1 matching over 9 bases. The CDR3 is 16 residues long. From germline, CDR1 is MDHEN and CDR2 SYDVKM. The CDR3 DNA reads TGTGCCAGTAGTTCTGTTTCGGGACAGGGATGGTACGAGCAGTACTTC. It yields the protein CASSSVSGQGWYEQYF.

The chain combines TRBV18 with TRBJ2-1, with 8 bases matching TRBD1. The ends lost 6 bases at V and 4 bases at J; junction bases unmatched: 8. Germline V lookup: CDR1 KGHSH, CDR2 LQKENI. The CDR3 consists of 15 residues. In DNA form, the CDR3 reads TGTGCCAGCTCCCGGGCCCGGGACAGGTACAATGAGCAGTTCTTC. It codes for CASSRARDRYNEQFF.

As for this clone: Germline is not matched at one junction end, which may reflect a read error. V is TRBV7-7 and J is TRBJ2-3; possibly TRBD1 for D (6 bases). Germline-derived CDR1 and CDR2 are SSHAT and FNYEAQ (reference sequence). The CDR3 length is 13 residues. The CDR3 nucleotides are TGTGCTAGCAGCTGGACAGTTGCAGATACGCAGTATTTT. It translates to CASSWTVADTQYF.

V and J are TRBV5-1 and TRBJ2-2; D unclear. The CDR3 spans 14 residues. Germline CDR1 and CDR2: SGHRS and YFSETQ. V lost 0 bases, J lost 1 base, and 4 bases lay in between. CDR3 loop: CASSLDMNTGELFF. In DNA, the CDR3 is TGCGCCAGCAGCTTGGATATGAACACCGGGGAGCTGTTTTTT.

The chain is built from TRBV27 and TRBJ1-4, with 10 bases lining up with TRBD1. The CDR3 is 16 amino acids. V was pared by 4 bases and J by 4 bases, with 6 bases of the junction left unmatched. The germline V gene encodes CDR1 MNHEY and CDR2 SMNVEV (reference sequence). This CDR3 is CASSSPGQGGNEKLFF. In DNA form, the CDR3 reads TGTGCCAGCAGTTCCCCCGGACAGGGGGGTAATGAAAAACTGTTTTTT.

The CDR3 DNA reads TGTGCCAGCAGCGGATTGGACAGGGGGACTAATGAAAAACTGTTTTTT. Translating it yields CASSGLDRGTNEKLFF. J is TRBJ1-4 and V is TRBV9; TRBD1 matches at 10 bases. CDR3 length: 16 amino acids. Germline V gene data show CDR1 as SGDLS and CDR2 as YYNGEE. V lost 3 bases, J lost 2 bases, and 4 bases stayed unmatched. Full variable domain (outside the CDR3, taken from reference TRBV9 and TRBJ1-4): DSGVTQTPKHLITATGQRVTLRCSPRSGDLSVYWYQQSLDQGLQFLIQYYNGEERAKGNILERFSAQQFPDLHSELNLSSLELGDSALYFCASSGLDRGTNEKLFFGSGTQLSVL.

The chain uses TRBV6-5 and TRBJ1-2; no reliable D call. CDR3 length equals 13 residues. The germline V gene encodes CDR1 MNHEY and CDR2 SVGAGI. V dropped 5 bases and J dropped 7 bases, with 14 bases sitting between them. Written as DNA, the CDR3 is TGTGCCAGCAGTCCCCAAGTTTCTCCTGGCTACACCTTC. Translated, it gives CASSPQVSPGYTF.

Comments on this clone: Other DNA sequences within the sample encode an identical CDR3. V gene TRBV5-8 combines with J gene TRBJ2-7, with a possible D match to TRBD1 (5 bases). The CDR3 contains 11 residues. CDR1 and CDR2 from the germline V gene are SGHTS and YDEGEE. Trimming stripped 4 bases from V and 3 bases from J, with 5 bases between. CDR3 sequence reads: CASSRGYEQYF. The CDR3 coding sequence is TGTGCCAGCAGCAGGGGCTACGAGCAGTACTTC.